This T cell receptor (beta chain) was captured by sequencing in a study of cytomegalovirus exposure and HLA in healthy donors. On the study more broadly: Assignment to the Caucasian-associated ancestry cluster applied to around 76% of the approximately 420 genotyped donors.

PCR primers comprised 60 Vbeta and 13 Jbeta primers. The assay was immunoSEQ multiplex PCR, and TCRdb's table has in-frame clones only and misses some. In the table there are under 200,000 clones, more than 65% of which are singletons. Findings and caveats of the study: In a later analysis, common viral pathogens appeared linked to several of the most significant clusters.

Healthy bone marrow donors made up the cohort. Regarding this clone: Its specificity is unknown.

This sequence originates from a middle-aged man in good health and CMV-seropositive. Input material: PBMCs.

The CDR3 bases are TGTGCCAGCAGGAGGAGCGGATCTCCAAACATTCAGTACTTC. This codes for CASRRSGSPNIQYF. The chain recombines TRBV6-5 with TRBJ2-4, with a tentative D call TRBD2 (5 bases). Germline CDR1 is MNHEY and CDR2 is SVGAGI. V shed 6 bases and J shed 6 bases, with 15 bases lying between them. The CDR3 covers 14 residues.